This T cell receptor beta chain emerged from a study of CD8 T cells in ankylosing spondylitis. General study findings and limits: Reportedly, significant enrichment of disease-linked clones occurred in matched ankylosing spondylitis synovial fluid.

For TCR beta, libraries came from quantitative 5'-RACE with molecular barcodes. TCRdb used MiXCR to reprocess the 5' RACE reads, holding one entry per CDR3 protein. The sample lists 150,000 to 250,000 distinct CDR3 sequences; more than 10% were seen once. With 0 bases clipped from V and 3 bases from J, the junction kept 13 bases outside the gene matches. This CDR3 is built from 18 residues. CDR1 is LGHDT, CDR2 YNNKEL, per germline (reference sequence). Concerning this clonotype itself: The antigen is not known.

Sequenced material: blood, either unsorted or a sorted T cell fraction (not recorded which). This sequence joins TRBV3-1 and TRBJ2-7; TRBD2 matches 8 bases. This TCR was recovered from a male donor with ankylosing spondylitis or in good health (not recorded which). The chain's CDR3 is CASSQDVKGSGIGYEQYF. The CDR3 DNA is TGTGCCAGCAGCCAAGATGTAAAGGGTAGCGGGATCGGCTACGAGCAGTACTTC.